Listed below are T cell receptor beta chains from one sample, sequenced in a study of Graves' ophthalmopathy and Graves' hyperthyroidism. A single record per CDR3 protein comes from TCRdb applying MiXCR to the multiplex PCR reads. The sample lists a few hundred thousand distinct CDR3 sequences; about 17% were seen once. What was sequenced was peripheral blood. The receptors were sampled from an adult man with Graves' ophthalmopathy. Each CDR3 is given with its conserved first and last residue. Fields, in order: clone size, J gene, V gene, D gene, CDR3 DNA, CDR3 protein. D genes are given only for firm matches. Size is omitted from some rows. Given values are once, few, many or a class for expanded clones.

many	TRBJ1-1	TRBV7-8	NA	TGTGCCAGCAGCTTACAGGGGCCCGGGACTGAAGCTTTCTTT	CASSLQGPGTEAFF
NA	TRBJ1-1	TRBV12-3/TRBV12-4	NA	TGTGCCAGCAGTTTTCGACAGGCGGCTGAAGCTTTCTTT	CASSFRQAAEAFF
many	TRBJ1-1	TRBV19	TRBD1	TGTGCCAGTAGTACACGAGCAGGGGGCTCGGGAACTGAAGCTTTCTTT	CASSTRAGGSGTEAFF
NA	TRBJ2-5	TRBV12-3/TRBV12-4	NA	TGTGCCAGCAGGATGAAAGATCGGAACCAAGAGACCCAGTACTTC	CASRMKDRNQETQYF
many	TRBJ2-5	TRBV11-2	NA	TGTGCCAGCAGCTTAGTCTCTGGATGGGAGACCCAGTACTTC	CASSLVSGWETQYF
many	TRBJ2-7	TRBV6-1	TRBD2	TGTGCCAGTCAACCCGGGGAGGGGCCCTACGAGCAGTACTTC	CASQPGEGPYEQYF
NA	TRBJ2-7	TRBV7-6	TRBD2	TGTGCCAGCAGCTTACGGGTAGCGGGAGTTTCCGAGCAGTACTTC	CASSLRVAGVSEQYF
NA	TRBJ2-1	TRBV27	TRBD1	TGTGCCAGCAGACTTGAACAGGGGTTCTACGAGCAGTTCTTC	CASRLEQGFYEQFF
many	TRBJ1-2	TRBV20-1	NA	TGCAGTGCTAGAGATTTGCGGGAGCCTAACTATGGCTACACCTTC	CSARDLREPNYGYTF
many	TRBJ2-5	TRBV30	NA	TGTGCCTGGAGCCAGCGGGCTTGGGGGACCCAGTACTTC	CAWSQRAWGTQYF
many	TRBJ2-4	TRBV5-1	TRBD1	TGCGCCAGCAGCTTCCATACAGGGGGCAAGGACATTCAGTACTTC	CASSFHTGGKDIQYF
many	TRBJ1-5	TRBV4-1	NA	TGCGCCAGCAGCCATGCAGTTAATCAGCCCCAGCATTTT	CASSHAVNQPQHF
NA	TRBJ1-5	TRBV6-5	TRBD1	TGCCCCAGCAGTTACAACCGGCAGGGGGATCAGCCCCAGCATTTT	CPSSYNRQGDQPQHF
many	TRBJ2-2	TRBV15	NA	TGTGCCACCAGTAAGAGACCCAGCGCGAACACCGGGGAGCTGTTTTTT	CATSKRPSANTGELFF
many	TRBJ2-5	TRBV7-3	TRBD2	TGTGCCAGCAGCCGGACTAGCGGGGTTCTAGAGACCCAGTACTTC	CASSRTSGVLETQYF
many	TRBJ1-1	TRBV12-3/TRBV12-4	NA	NA	CASSSSQGATEAFF